This is a list of T cell receptor beta chains from one sample in a study of T cell repertoires in cytomegalovirus infection. The antigens for these receptors are not known. TCRdb fed the reads into MiXCR, producing one record per CDR3 protein. This table has approximately 990,000 distinct CDR3 sequences, around 29% appearing once. Sequenced here: cultured CD8+ T cells from PBMCs, sampled from culture after CMV antigen stimulation. The receptors were gathered from a human donor in good health (CMV status not recorded). Some clones in this sample may be carry-over from other donors' samples. CDR3s include the opening cysteine and the closing phenylalanine or tryptophan. Each record gives: V gene, CDR3 length, CDR3 protein.

V: TRBV7-6
length: 15
CDR3: CASSLGGQTNYGYTF

V: TRBV15
length: 16
CDR3: CATSRDWASGGNEQFF

V: TRBV9
length: 17
CDR3: CASSAQQGPKYNSPLHF

V: TRBV7-9
length: 18
CDR3: CASSLGGVGGWLNTEAFF

V: TRBV7-9
length: 15
CDR3: CASSLLTGAKETQYF

V: TRBV18
length: 15
CDR3: CASSPPQGLGEKLFF

V: TRBV6-2/TRBV6-3
length: 16
CDR3: CASSYLVGQGYNEQFF

V: TRBV10-2
length: 14
CDR3: CASRDRDNTGELFF

V: TRBV5-6
length: 18
CDR3: CANSRGSEEYTGTGELFF

V: TRBV4-3
length: 17
CDR3: CASSQPTEGRRNTEAFF

V: TRBV6-6
length: 14
CDR3: CASSAQGGFYGYTF

V: TRBV24-1
length: 15
CDR3: CATTGPASSYNEQFF

V: TRBV6-1
length: 16
CDR3: CASSELTGTTNEKLFF

V: TRBV25-1
length: 18
CDR3: CASSEFEGVSTSGNTIYF

V: TRBV15
length: 18
CDR3: CATSRVREEGQGWNIQYF

V: TRBV6-2/TRBV6-3
length: 15
CDR3: CASSPGTPGTDTQYF

V: TRBV19
length: 14
CDR3: CASSITPPVEAQYF

V: TRBV12-3/TRBV12-4
length: 16
CDR3: CASSSLTGEAHNEQFF

V: TRBV12-5
length: 18
CDR3: CASGLPTAPSGSGNTIYF

V: TRBV3-1
length: 17
CDR3: CASSPRTGGLNTGELFF

V: TRBV27
length: 14
CDR3: CASSLSWGGQPQHF

V: TRBV5-3
length: 16
CDR3: CASSPYRGLGRDEQFF

V: TRBV6-1
length: 14
CDR3: CASSEFGTGDEQYF

V: TRBV12-3/TRBV12-4
length: 16
CDR3: CASSLAGGVMNYGYTF

V: TRBV20-1
length: 14
CDR3: CSASDRGRDYGYTF

V: TRBV20-1
length: 16
CDR3: CSARDWELSNTGELFF

V: TRBV28
length: 14
CDR3: CASSTLGVNTEAFF

V: TRBV19
length: 16
CDR3: CASSVAGGRATDTQYF

V: TRBV6-2/TRBV6-3
length: 18
CDR3: CASSYSYRLAGGGETQYF

V: TRBV13
length: 14
CDR3: CASSPPGLYTEAFF

V: TRBV27
length: 14
CDR3: CASSLTGRYTEAFF

V: TRBV20-1
length: 14
CDR3: CSARGTGFYNEQFF

V: TRBV7-4
length: 14
CDR3: CASSLSPSPYEQYF

V: TRBV4-1
length: 14
CDR3: CASSQDLGAPEAFF

V: TRBV7-6
length: 15
CDR3: CASSSVDNPTGELFF

V: TRBV5-5
length: 14
CDR3: CASSLEAGSNEQFF

V: TRBV28
length: 15
CDR3: CASSLLVRRNQPQHF

V: TRBV7-2
length: 12
CDR3: CASLGRATEAFF

V: TRBV27
length: 14
CDR3: CASRRLMTGTQAFF

V: TRBV7-6
length: 13
CDR3: CASSYSLREKLFF

V: TRBV27
length: 11
CDR3: CATWGAGIPSF

V: TRBV6-5
length: 14
CDR3: CASSYPGSNTEAFF

V: TRBV10-3
length: 11
CDR3: CATLTGDTQYF

V: TRBV19
length: 15
CDR3: CASSDLMRGTDTQYF

V: TRBV6-1
length: 15
CDR3: CASSELRGVDYEQYF

V: TRBV28
length: 13
CDR3: CASSAASTDTQYF

V: TRBV4-1
length: 17
CDR3: CASSQDTGQGARNEQFF

V: TRBV7-9
length: 16
CDR3: CASSFGTVAGVYGYTF

V: TRBV7-6
length: 20
CDR3: CASSLAGLPAMAGDSNGYTF

V: TRBV15
length: 13
CDR3: CATSRGASGGYTF

V: TRBV6-2/TRBV6-3
length: 16
CDR3: CASSYSKSGNNYGYTF

V: TRBV20-1
length: 14
CDR3: CSARDREGRYGYTF

V: TRBV3-1
length: 16
CDR3: CASSQEWQGATTGTFF

V: TRBV20-1
length: 13
CDR3: CSAIGQGINEQFF

V: TRBV5-1
length: 13
CDR3: CASSLYPGNEQFF

V: TRBV6-5
length: 15
CDR3: CASSPDRGESQPQHF

V: TRBV12-5
length: 17
CDR3: CASGLAGQGASTDTQYF

V: TRBV28
length: 12
CDR3: CAVRENTGELFF